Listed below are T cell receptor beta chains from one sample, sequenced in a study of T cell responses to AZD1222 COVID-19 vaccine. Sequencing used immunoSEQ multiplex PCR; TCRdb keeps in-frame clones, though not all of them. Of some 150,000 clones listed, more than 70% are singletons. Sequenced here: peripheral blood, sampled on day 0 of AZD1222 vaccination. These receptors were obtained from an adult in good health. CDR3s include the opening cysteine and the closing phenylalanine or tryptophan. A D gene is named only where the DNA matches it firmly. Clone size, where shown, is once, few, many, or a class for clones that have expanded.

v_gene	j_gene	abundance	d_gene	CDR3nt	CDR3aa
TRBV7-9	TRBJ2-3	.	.	TGTGCCAGCAGCTTAAGGGGTGCAAGCACAGATACGCAGTATTTT	CASSLRGASTDTQYF
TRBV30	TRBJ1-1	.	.	TGTGCCTGGAGCTGGGCCCGGGGCGCTGAAGCTTTCTTT	CAWSWARGAEAFF
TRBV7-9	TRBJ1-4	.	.	TGTGCCAGCAGCCCCCCGCGGGATAGACACGAAAAACTGTTTTTT	CASSPPRDRHEKLFF
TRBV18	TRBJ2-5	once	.	TGTGCCAGCTCACCAACAGTAATCAAAGAGACCCAGTACTTC	CASSPTVIKETQYF
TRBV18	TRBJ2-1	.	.	TGTGCCAGCTCACCATCCATGAGGGCCTTAGGGAACAATGAGCAGTTCTTC	CASSPSMRALGNNEQFF
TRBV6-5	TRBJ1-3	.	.	TGTGCCAGCAGTTATGAGGGAGCTGGAAACACCATATATTTT	CASSYEGAGNTIYF
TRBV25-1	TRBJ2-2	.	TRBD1	TGTGCCAGCAGTGTACAGGGGGTAAACACCGGGGAGCTGTTTTTT	CASSVQGVNTGELFF
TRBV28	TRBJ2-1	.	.	TGTGCCGATAAACATGAGCAGTTCTTC	CADKHEQFF
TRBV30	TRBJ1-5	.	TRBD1	TGTGCCTGGAGTGATTTAGGGGGCGCGCAGCCCCAGCATTTT	CAWSDLGGAQPQHF
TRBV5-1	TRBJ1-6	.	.	TGCGCCAGCAGCTACGATGGCTCCTATAATTCACCCCTCCACTTT	CASSYDGSYNSPLHF
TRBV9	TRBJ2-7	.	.	TGTGCCAGCAGCGTAGGCCAGGGAACCGAGCAGTACTTC	CASSVGQGTEQYF
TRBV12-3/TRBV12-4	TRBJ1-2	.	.	TGTGCCAGCAGTTTCAATTGGGGCTACACCTTC	CASSFNWGYTF
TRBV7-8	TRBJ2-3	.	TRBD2	TGTGCCAGCAGCCCCCCCGGGGGGAGTAGCGGTACGCAGTATTTT	CASSPPGGSSGTQYF
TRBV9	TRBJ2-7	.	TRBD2	TGTGCCAGCAGCGTAGGAAGCGGGGGGCCCTACGAGCAGTACTTC	CASSVGSGGPYEQYF
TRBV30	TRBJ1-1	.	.	TGTGCCTGGAACCAGGGAAATACTGAAGCTTTCTTT	CAWNQGNTEAFF
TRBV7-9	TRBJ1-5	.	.	TGTGCCAGCAGCTTTAACGGTGGGGATCAGCCCCAGCATTTT	CASSFNGGDQPQHF
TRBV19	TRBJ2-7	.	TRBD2	TGTGCCAGTAGTCTGAGGTGGCTAGCGGGAGTAATCGGCGAGCAGTACTTC	CASSLRWLAGVIGEQYF
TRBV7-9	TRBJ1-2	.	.	TGTGCCAGCAGCTTAGTTGGGCCGCTTTCTCAGGCTAACTATGGCTACACCTTC	CASSLVGPLSQANYGYTF
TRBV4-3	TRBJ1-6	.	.	TGCGCCAGCAGCCACCAAAGGACGGAAAATTCACCCCTCCACTTT	CASSHQRTENSPLHF
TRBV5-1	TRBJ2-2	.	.	TGCGCCAGCAGCCCCCGGGTTGCCACCGGGGAGCTGTTTTTT	CASSPRVATGELFF
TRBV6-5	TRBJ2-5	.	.	TGTGCCAGCACCACGATCGAGACCCAGTACTTC	CASTTIETQYF
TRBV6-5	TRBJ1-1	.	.	TGTGCCACCGTAGGGGAAGGAGCTTTCTTT	CATVGEGAFF
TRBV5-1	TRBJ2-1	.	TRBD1	TGCGCCAGCAGCCTGGGACAGGCTGACAATGAGCAGTTCTTC	CASSLGQADNEQFF
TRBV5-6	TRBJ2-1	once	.	TGTGCCAGCAGCCCAAACAGGCTAGTCTCCTACAATGAGCAGTTCTTC	CASSPNRLVSYNEQFF
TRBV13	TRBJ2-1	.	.	TGTGCCAGCAGCTTAGCAGGTGGCAATGAGCAGTTCTTC	CASSLAGGNEQFF
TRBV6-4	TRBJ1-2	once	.	TGTGCCAGCAGGCCCGCGGGCGGAGCCGGGGGTGGCTACACCTTC	CASRPAGGAGGGYTF
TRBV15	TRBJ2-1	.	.	TGTGCCACCAGCAGATTCCAAGGGTACAATGAGCAGTTCTTC	CATSRFQGYNEQFF